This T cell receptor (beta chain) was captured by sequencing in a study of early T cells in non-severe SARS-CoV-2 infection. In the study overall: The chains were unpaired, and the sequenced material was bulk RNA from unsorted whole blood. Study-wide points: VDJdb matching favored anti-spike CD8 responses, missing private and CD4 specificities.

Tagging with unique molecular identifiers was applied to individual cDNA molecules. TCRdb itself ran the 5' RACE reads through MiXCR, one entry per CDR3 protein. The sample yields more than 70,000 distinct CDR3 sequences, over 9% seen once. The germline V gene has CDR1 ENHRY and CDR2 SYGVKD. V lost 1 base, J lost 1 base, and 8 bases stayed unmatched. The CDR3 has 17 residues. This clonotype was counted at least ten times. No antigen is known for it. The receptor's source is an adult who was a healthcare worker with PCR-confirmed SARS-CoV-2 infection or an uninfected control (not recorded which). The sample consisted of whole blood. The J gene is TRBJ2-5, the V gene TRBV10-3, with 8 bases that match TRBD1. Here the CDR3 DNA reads TGTGCCATCAGTGAGTGGAGGGGACAGGACTTCCAAGAGACCCAGTACTTC. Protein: CAISEWRGQDFQETQYF.